This T cell receptor (beta chain) originates from a study of blood T cell repertoires in COVID-19. Background on the study: Samples came from the United States, Italy and Spain, spanning acute and convalescent COVID-19. T cells, B-cell-depleted T cells, or PBMCs supplied cDNA or gDNA.

J gave up 1 base and V 1 base, and 7 bases lay outside the gene matches. This CDR3 spans 18 amino acids. Germline CDR1 reads SGHDN; CDR2 reads FVKESK. Authors' processing steps: The assay estimated nucleated cells by amplifying reference gene primers. The table came from immunoSEQ multiplex PCR; TCRdb's copy has only in-frame clones and leaves some out. The DNA was the basis for D and trimming; V, J and clone size are from that table. This table has roughly 100,000 clones, approximately 83% appearing once. This TCR was recovered from an elderly woman with active or convalescent COVID-19. The gene calls are TRBV14 and TRBJ2-5; 12 bases map to TRBD2. Sequencing used peripheral blood. The CDR3 nucleotides are TGTGCCAGCAGCCAAGGACTAGCGGGGGCCCCCCTCCAAGAGACCCAGTACTTC. This sequence encodes CASSQGLAGAPLQETQYF.